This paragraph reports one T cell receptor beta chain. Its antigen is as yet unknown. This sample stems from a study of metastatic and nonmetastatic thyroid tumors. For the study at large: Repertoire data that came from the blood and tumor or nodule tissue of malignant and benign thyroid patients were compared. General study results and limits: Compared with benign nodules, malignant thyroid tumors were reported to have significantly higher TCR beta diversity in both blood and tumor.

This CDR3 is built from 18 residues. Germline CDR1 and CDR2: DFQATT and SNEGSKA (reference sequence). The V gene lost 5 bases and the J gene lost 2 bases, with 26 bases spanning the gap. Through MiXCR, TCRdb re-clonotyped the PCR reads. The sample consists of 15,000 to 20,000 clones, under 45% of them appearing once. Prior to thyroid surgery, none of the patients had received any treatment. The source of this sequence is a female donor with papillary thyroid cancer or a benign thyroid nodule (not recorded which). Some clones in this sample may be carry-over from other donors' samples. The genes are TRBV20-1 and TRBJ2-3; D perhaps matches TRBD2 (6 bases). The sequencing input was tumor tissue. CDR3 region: CSASTLNEPGLHTDTQYF. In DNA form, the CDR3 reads TGCAGTGCTTCGACTCTAAACGAACCGGGACTGCACACAGATACGCAGTATTTT.